This T cell receptor (beta chain) was sequenced for a study of OX40 agonist ivuxolimab in advanced cancers. For the wider study: Ivuxolimab, which targeted the costimulatory receptor OX40 (CD134), was an agonistic, fully human IgG2 monoclonal antibody. Intravenous ivuxolimab was administered to patients every 2 weeks at six dose levels: 0.01, 0.1, 0.3, 1.5, 3 and 10 mg/kg. Among the 50 to 55 dose-escalation patients, some 20 had hepatocellular carcinoma, 15 or so melanoma, 9 renal cell carcinoma and 9 head and neck cancer. A male proportion of 82.7% and a mean age of around 60 years, ranging from about 20 to 80, were recorded for the dose-escalation cohort. Patients were allowed to have had prior anti-PD-1, anti-PD-L1 or anti-CTLA-4 therapy, and approximately 39% of the dose-escalation patients had been treated with checkpoint inhibitors. Partial responses occurred in three dose-escalation patients, of whom one had hepatocellular carcinoma and two had cutaneous melanoma. The purpose of peripheral TCRbeta sequencing was to test whether ivuxolimab changed TCR sequence diversity and led to clonal T-cell expansion. The paper reports the monotherapy dose-escalation portion (N of about 50 patients) of the phase I ivuxolimab trial. Findings and caveats that apply to the study as a whole: Which antigens the clonally expanded peripheral T cells were specific for was not determined. At doses of 0.1 to 3.0 mg/kg, clonal expansion of both CD4+ and CD8+ blood T cells was observed from baseline to week 6. On average, CD8+ T cells showed more expanded clones than CD4+ T cells after ivuxolimab. Partial responders in the 0.1-3.0 mg/kg groups had among the lowest normalized peripheral clonal expansion, especially among CD8+ T cells. Low levels of normalized T-cell clonal expansion were also shown by some nonresponding patients.

CDR1 SGHNT and CDR2 YYREEE were looked up in the germline V gene (reference sequence). The CDR3 runs 15 amino acids, cysteine and phenylalanine included. The CDR3 DNA has 45 bases and is translated from base 1. Germline trimming amounts to 2 bases on V and 5 bases on J, with 7 as the count of junction bases outside the gene matches. Genomic DNA was extracted from sorted cells for sequencing of the TCRbeta CDR3 region. The immunoSEQ Assay was used for sequencing of TCRbeta CDR3 regions. Drawn from immuneACCESS, this table holds only the in-frame rearrangements with V and J called that TCRdb kept. Clones are partly lost; checked studies trace under half to an unresolved V gene and leave the rest unexplained. The sample table contains 40,000 to 60,000 clones; only one count was recorded for about 80% of them. The ten largest clones represent about 3% of the sample. With respect to this clone: The antigen it recognizes is unknown. Nothing much larger sits one base from this clone, and base qualities are not available.

Patients with autoimmune disease history or receiving systemic immunosuppression were excluded from the trial. Peripheral blood for TCR sequencing was collected from all dose cohorts at baseline, on cycle 4 day 1, and on cycle 7 day 1. The samples were drawn from a first-in-human, open-label, multicenter phase I dose-escalation trial of ivuxolimab. Adults with locally advanced or metastatic head and neck squamous cell, hepatocellular, melanoma or renal cell carcinoma were enrolled in the trial. Before TCR sequencing, CD4+ and CD8+ T cells were separately sorted from peripheral blood. This clonotype was sampled from an adult with an advanced solid tumor such as melanoma, head and neck, liver or kidney cancer. The sequence joins TRBV5-4 to TRBJ2-7; a stretch of 10 junction bases matches TRBD1. Sequencing used CD4+ or CD8+ T cells sorted from blood, obtained in a trial of the OX40 agonist ivuxolimab. In nucleotide form, the sequence is TGTGCCAGCAGCTTCGACAGGGGGCAGATCGACGAGCAGTACTTC. Translated, it reads CASSFDRGQIDEQYF.